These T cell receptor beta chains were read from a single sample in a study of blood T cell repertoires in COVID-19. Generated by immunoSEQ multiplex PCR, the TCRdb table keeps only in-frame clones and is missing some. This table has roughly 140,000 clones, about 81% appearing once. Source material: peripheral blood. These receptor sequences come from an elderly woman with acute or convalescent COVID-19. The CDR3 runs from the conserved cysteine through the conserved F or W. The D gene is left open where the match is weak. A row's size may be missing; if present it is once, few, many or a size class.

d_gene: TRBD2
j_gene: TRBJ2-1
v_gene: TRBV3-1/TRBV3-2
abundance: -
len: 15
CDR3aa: CASSQGLAPPGEQFF
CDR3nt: TGTGCCAGCAGCCAGGGACTAGCGCCACCGGGTGAGCAGTTCTTC

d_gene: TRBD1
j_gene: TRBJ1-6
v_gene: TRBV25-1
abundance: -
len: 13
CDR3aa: CASEGQGRSPLHF
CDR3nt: TGTGCCAGTGAGGGACAGGGAAGGTCACCCCTCCACTTT

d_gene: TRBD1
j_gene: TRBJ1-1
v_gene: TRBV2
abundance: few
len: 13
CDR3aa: CASHGDRETEAFF
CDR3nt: TGTGCCAGCCACGGGGACAGGGAAACTGAAGCTTTCTTT

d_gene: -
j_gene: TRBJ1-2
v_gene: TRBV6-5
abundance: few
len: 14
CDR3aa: CASSYGGANYGYTF
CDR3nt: TGTGCCAGCAGTTACGGGGGGGCTAACTATGGCTACACCTTC

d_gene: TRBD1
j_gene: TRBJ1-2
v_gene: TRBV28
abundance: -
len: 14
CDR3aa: CASMRAGTGIGYTF
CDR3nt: TGTGCCAGCATGCGCGCAGGGACAGGGATTGGCTACACCTTC

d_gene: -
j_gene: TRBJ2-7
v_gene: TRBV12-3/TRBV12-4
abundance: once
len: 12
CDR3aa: CASSFYGDEQYF
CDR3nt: TGTGCCAGCAGTTTTTACGGGGACGAGCAGTACTTC

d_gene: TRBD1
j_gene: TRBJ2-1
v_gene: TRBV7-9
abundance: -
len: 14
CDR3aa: CASSLGTGNNEQFF
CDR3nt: TGTGCCAGCAGCTTAGGGACAGGGAACAATGAGCAGTTCTTC

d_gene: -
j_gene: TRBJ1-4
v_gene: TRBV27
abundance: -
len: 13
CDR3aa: CASSFSSGEKLFF
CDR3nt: TGTGCCAGCAGTTTTTCTTCGGGTGAAAAACTGTTTTTT

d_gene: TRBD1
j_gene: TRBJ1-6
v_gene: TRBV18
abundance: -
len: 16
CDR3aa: CASSPFGTGSTSPLHF
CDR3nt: TGTGCCAGCTCACCATTTGGGACAGGGTCGACTTCACCCCTCCACTTT

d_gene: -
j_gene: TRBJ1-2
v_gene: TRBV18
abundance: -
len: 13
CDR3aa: CASSRGAENGYTF
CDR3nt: TGTGCCAGCTCCCGCGGGGCAGAAAATGGCTACACCTTC

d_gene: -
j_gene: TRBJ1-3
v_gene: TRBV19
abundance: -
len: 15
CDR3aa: CASGTLGYSGNTIYF
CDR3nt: TGTGCCAGCGGGACATTAGGATACTCTGGAAACACCATATATTTT

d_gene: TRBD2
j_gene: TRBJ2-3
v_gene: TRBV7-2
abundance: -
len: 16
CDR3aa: CASSLGTSGRTNTQYF
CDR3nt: TGTGCCAGCAGCTTAGGGACTAGCGGGAGGACAAATACGCAGTATTTT

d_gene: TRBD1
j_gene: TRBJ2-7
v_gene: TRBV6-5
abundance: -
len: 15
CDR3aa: CASSHKGGVSYEQYF
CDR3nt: TGTGCCAGCAGTCATAAAGGGGGCGTAAGCTACGAGCAGTACTTC

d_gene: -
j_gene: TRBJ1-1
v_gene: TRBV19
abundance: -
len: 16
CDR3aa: CASTGLRLAGNTEAFF
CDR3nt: TGTGCCAGTACCGGCCTCCGGCTCGCAGGGAACACTGAAGCTTTCTTT

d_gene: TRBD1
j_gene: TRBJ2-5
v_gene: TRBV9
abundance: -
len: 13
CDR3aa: CASSEDRAKTQYF
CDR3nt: TGTGCCAGCAGCGAGGACAGGGCGAAGACCCAGTACTTC

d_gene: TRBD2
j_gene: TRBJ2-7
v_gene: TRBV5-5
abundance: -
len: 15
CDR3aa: CASSLPGAGVGEQYF
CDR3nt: TGTGCCAGCAGCCTACCAGGAGCGGGAGTTGGTGAGCAGTACTTC

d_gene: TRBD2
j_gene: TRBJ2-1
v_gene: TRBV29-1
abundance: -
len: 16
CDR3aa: CSVESAGGGRYNEQFF
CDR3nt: TGCAGCGTTGAGTCCGCGGGGGGGGGCCGATACAATGAGCAGTTCTTC

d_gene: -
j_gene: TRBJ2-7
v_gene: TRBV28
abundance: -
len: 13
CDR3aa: CASSRQATYEQYF
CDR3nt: TGTGCCAGCAGCCGACAGGCAACCTACGAGCAGTACTTC

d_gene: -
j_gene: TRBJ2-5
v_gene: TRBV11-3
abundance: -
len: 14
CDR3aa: CASSLGQGRETQYF
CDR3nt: TGTGCCAGCAGCTTGGGCCAGGGTAGAGAGACCCAGTACTTC

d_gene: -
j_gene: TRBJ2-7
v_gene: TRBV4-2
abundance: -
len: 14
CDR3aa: CASSQEGRTYEQYF
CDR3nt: TGTGCCAGCAGCCAAGAGGGGAGAACCTACGAGCAGTACTTC

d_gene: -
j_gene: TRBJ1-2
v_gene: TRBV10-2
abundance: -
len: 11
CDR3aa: CAATGSYGYTF
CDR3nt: TGCGCCGCGACAGGCTCCTATGGCTACACCTTC

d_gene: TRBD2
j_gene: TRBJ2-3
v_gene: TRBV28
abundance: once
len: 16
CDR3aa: CASRGLDYHSTDTQYF
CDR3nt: TGTGCCAGCAGGGGACTAGACTATCATAGCACAGATACGCAGTATTTT

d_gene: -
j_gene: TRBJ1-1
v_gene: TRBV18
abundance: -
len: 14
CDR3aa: CASSLRQGNIEAFF
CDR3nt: TGTGCCAGCTCACTGAGGCAGGGGAACATTGAAGCTTTCTTT

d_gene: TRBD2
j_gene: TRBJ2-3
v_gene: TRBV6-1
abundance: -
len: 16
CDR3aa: CASSEAQRGAPYTQYF
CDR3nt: TGTGCCAGCAGTGAAGCACAGCGGGGCGCTCCATATACGCAGTATTTT

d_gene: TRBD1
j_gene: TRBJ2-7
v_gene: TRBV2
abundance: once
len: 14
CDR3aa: CASSPRQGPYEQYF
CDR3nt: TGTGCCAGCAGTCCCCGACAGGGCCCCTACGAGCAGTACTTC